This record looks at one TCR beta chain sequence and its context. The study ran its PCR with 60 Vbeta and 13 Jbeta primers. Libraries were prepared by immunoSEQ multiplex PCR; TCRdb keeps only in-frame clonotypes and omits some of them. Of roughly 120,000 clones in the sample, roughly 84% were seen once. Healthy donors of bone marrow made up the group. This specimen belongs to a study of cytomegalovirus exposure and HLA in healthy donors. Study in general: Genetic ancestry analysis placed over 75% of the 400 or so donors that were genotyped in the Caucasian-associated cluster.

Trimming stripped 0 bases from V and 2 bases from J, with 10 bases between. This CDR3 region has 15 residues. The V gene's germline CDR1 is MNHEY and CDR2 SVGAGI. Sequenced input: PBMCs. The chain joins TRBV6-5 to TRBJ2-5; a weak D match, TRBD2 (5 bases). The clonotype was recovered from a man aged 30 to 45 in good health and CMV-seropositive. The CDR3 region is CASSYSRAGQETQYF. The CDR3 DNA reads TGTGCCAGCAGTTACTCGAGGGCAGGACAAGAGACCCAGTACTTC.